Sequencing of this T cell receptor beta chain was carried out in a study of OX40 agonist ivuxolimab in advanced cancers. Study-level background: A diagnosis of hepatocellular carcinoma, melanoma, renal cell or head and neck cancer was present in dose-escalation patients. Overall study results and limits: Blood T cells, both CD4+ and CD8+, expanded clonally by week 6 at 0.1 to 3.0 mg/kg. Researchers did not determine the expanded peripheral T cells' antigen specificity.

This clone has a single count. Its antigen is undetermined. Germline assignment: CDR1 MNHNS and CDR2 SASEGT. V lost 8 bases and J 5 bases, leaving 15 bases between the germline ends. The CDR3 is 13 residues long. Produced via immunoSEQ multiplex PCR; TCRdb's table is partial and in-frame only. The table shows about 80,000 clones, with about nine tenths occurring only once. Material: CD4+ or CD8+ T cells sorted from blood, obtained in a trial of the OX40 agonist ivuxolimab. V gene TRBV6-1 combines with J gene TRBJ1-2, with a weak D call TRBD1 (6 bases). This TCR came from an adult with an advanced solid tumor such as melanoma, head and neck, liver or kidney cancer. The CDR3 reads CASGWGAGYGYTF. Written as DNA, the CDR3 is TGTGCCAGCGGCTGGGGGGCGGGATATGGCTACACCTTC.